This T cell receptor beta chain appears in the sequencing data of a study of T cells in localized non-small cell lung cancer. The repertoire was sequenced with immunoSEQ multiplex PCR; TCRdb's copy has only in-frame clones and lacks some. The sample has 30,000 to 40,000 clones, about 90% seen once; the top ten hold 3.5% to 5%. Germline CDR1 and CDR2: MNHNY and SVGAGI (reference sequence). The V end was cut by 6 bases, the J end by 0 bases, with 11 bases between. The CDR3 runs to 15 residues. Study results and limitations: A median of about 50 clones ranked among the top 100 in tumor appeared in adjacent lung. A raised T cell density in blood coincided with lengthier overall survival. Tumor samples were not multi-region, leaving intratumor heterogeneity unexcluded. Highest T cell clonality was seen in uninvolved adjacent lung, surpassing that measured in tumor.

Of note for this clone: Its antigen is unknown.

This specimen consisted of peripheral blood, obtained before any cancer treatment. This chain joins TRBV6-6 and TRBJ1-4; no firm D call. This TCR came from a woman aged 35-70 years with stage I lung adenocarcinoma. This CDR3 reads CASSGSVTTNEKLFF. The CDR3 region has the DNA TGTGCCAGCAGCGGGAGCGTAACAACTAATGAAAAACTGTTTTTT.